Following are 18 T cell receptor beta chains from one sample sequenced in a study of T-cell memory formation after mild COVID-19. Via MiXCR, TCRdb re-called the 5' RACE reads, giving one row per CDR3 protein. The data hold about 130,000 distinct CDR3 sequences, with 15% to 20% observed a single time. The sample consisted of PBMCs or a T cell subset sorted from them (not recorded which). The receptor source for this set is a man aged 18 to 30 who had mild COVID-19 (a few samples of this study predate the infection). Cell type and time point are not known.

V and J are TRBV18 and TRBJ1-1; 8 bases agree with TRBD1. The ends lost 6 bases at V and 13 bases at J; junction bases unmatched: 16. CDR3 size: 14 residues. Germline-derived CDR1 and CDR2 are KGHSH and LQKENI. CDR3: CASSHNGQGETYFF. CDR3 nucleotides: TGTGCCAGCTCCCACAACGGACAGGGAGAAACCTATTTCTTT.

Here the CDR3 reads CARQFGALANYGYTF. The CDR3 nucleotides read TGTGCCCGGCAGTTTGGGGCCCTAGCTAACTATGGCTACACCTTC. The V gene is TRBV30, the J gene TRBJ1-2; perhaps TRBD1 as D (5 bases). Trimming stripped 8 bases from V and 0 bases from J, with 19 bases between. Germline lookup yields CDR1 GTSNPN and CDR2 SVGIG (reference sequence). This CDR3 has 15 residues.

This clonotype was seen a few times. The rearrangement uses TRBV4-3 and TRBJ2-1; possibly TRBD1 or TRBD2 for D (7 bases each). Germline-derived CDR1 and CDR2 are LGHNA and YSLEER. This CDR3 contains 17 residues. Trimming left V 0 bases short and J 5 bases short, with 17 bases between. The CDR3 nucleotides are TGCGCCAGCAGCCAAGATAGGAGGGCAGGGGGGGACAATGAGCAGTTCTTC. This encodes CASSQDRRAGGDNEQFF.

The sample holds many counts of this clonotype. This chain connects TRBV20-1 to TRBJ2-1, with D possibly matching TRBD2 (7 bases). Trimming cost V 8 bases and J 9 bases, with 23 bases left between them. The CDR3 contains 14 residues. The germline gives CDR1 DFQATT, CDR2 SNEGSKA (reference sequence). CDR3 sequence: CSMISVGGAGEQFF. The CDR3, as DNA: TGCAGTATGATTAGCGTGGGGGGGGCAGGTGAGCAGTTCTTC.

This clonotype was recorded many times. The chain links TRBV20-1 to TRBJ2-3, with TRBD1 matching over 7 bases. Germline V gene data show CDR1 as DFQATT and CDR2 as SNEGSKA (reference sequence). V lost 3 bases, J lost 9 bases, and 9 bases stayed unmatched. This CDR3 spans 13 amino acids. The chain's CDR3 is CSASSRQGETQYF. CDR3 DNA sequence: TGCAGTGCTAGTTCGAGACAGGGTGAGACGCAGTATTTT.

V is TRBV6-1 and J is TRBJ1-3; D is unresolved. Per the germline V gene, CDR1 is MNHNS and CDR2 is SASEGT. Trimming took 1 base from V and 7 from J, leaving 8 bases between them. The CDR3 runs 13 residues. The CDR3 bases are TGTGCCAGCAGTGAAGGTTGTGTTAACACCATATATTTT. It is translated as CASSEGCVNTIYF.

This chain uses TRBV7-2 with TRBJ2-5; D call uncertain. Trimming removed 5 bases from V and 2 bases from J, with 18 bases in between. The CDR3 covers 16 residues. CDR1 and CDR2 from the germline V gene are SGHTA and FQGNSA. CDR3 loop: CASSLRSQNNQETQYF. As DNA, the CDR3 is TGTGCCAGCAGCCTTAGATCACAGAACAATCAAGAGACCCAGTACTTC.

This clonotype was observed a handful of times. This chain joins TRBV4-3 and TRBJ2-7; D gene uncertain. Between the trimmed V and J ends, which lost 0 bases and 3 bases, there was a span of 12 bases. The CDR3 extends over 15 amino acids. CDR1 is LGHNA and CDR2 is YSLEER in the germline V gene. The CDR3 region has the DNA TGCGCCAGCAGCCAAGATTCCCGGGCCCTCTACGAGCAGTACTTC. It encodes CASSQDSRALYEQYF.

The chain uses TRBV6-6 and TRBJ2-2; a possible D gene is TRBD2 (5 bases). V was clipped by 8 bases and J by 0 bases, with 10 bases between them. The CDR3 runs to 14 residues. Germline V gene data show CDR1 as MNHNY and CDR2 as SVGAGI (reference sequence). In DNA form, the CDR3 reads TGTGCCAGCTGGAGGCAGACGAACACCGGGGAGCTGTTTTTT. It is translated as CASWRQTNTGELFF.

This clonotype occurred many times. The chain's CDR3 is CASGSQGITDTQYF. Written as DNA, the CDR3 is TGTGCTAGTGGTTCACAGGGTATCACAGATACGCAGTATTTT. V gene TRBV12-5 combines with J gene TRBJ2-3; TRBD1 is a possible D gene (6 bases). V dropped 4 bases and J dropped 2 bases, with 10 bases sitting between them. The CDR3 loop spans 14 amino acids. Per germline, CDR1 LGHNT and CDR2 FRNRAP. The variable domain in full, completed from reference TRBV12-5 and TRBJ2-3, reads DARVTQTPRHKVTEMGQEVTMRCQPILGHNTVFWYRQTMMQGLELLAYFRNRAPLDDSGMPKDRFSAEMPDATLATLKIQPSEPRDSAVYFCASGSQGITDTQYFGPGTRLTVL.

The J gene is TRBJ2-3, the V gene TRBV21-1; the table calls TRBD1, which could not be checked here. TRBV21-1 is a recognized pseudogene. CDR3 length equals 16 residues. The CDR3 spells CASSKAGVQIADTQYF. Written as DNA, the CDR3 is TGTGCCAGCAGCAAAGCAGGGGTACAGATCGCAGATACGCAGTATTTT.

Here the CDR3 DNA reads TGCGCCAGCAGCTTCCTCGGCGCCGGGAGCTCCTACAATGAGCAGTTCTTC. It yields the protein CASSFLGAGSSYNEQFF. This chain connects TRBV5-1 to TRBJ2-1, with D perhaps TRBD2 (6 bases). V lost 2 bases and J lost 0, with 15 bases in between. CDR3 length: 17 residues. The germline V gene has CDR1 SGHRS and CDR2 YFSETQ.

In this sample, this clonotype turned up a few times. The chain's CDR3 is CALAGVPRSQYF. CDR3 nucleotide sequence: TGTGCCTTAGCGGGGGTCCCACGGTCGCAGTATTTT. This chain joins TRBV30 and TRBJ2-3; 9 bases agree with TRBD2. The length of the CDR3 is 12 residues. The J segment lost 10 bases and the V segment lost 7 bases, leaving 9 bases of the junction unmatched. CDR1 is GTSNPN and CDR2 is SVGIG in the germline V gene (reference sequence). Using reference TRBV30 and TRBJ2-3 for the parts outside the CDR3, the full variable domain is SQTIHQWPATLVQPVGSPLSLECTVEGTSNPNLYWYRQAAGRGLQLLFYSVGIGQISSEVPQNLSASRPQDRQFILSSKKLLLSDSGFYLCALAGVPRSQYFGPGTRLTVL.

The table lists this clonotype with a count of one. The chain links TRBV20-1 to TRBJ1-1; no firm D call. The CDR3 runs to 12 residues. Germline-derived CDR1 and CDR2 are DFQATT and SNEGSKA (reference sequence). The germline V and J ends were trimmed by 5 bases and 6 bases, with 13 bases remaining between them. The CDR3 region is CSAWIQWAEAFF. Here the CDR3 DNA reads TGCAGTGCTTGGATACAGTGGGCTGAAGCTTTCTTT.

The chain recombines TRBV27 with TRBJ2-7; D may be TRBD1 (6 bases). The V and J ends lost 3 bases and 7 bases respectively, with 16 bases between them. The CDR3 has 14 amino acids. The germline CDR1 and CDR2 sequences are MNHEY and SMNVEV (reference sequence). The CDR3 nucleotides read TGTGCCAGCAGTTTCCAAGGACAGTCCAGGGAGCAGTACTTC. Its protein is CASSFQGQSREQYF.

This clonotype appeared a few times. The genes are TRBV20-1 and TRBJ2-2, with D perhaps TRBD2 (6 bases). The CDR3 totals 16 residues. Trimming cost V 0 bases and J 0 bases, with 11 bases left between them. Germline CDR1 is DFQATT and CDR2 is SNEGSKA (reference sequence). This chain's CDR3 is CSAREGGLTNTGELFF. The CDR3, as DNA: TGCAGTGCTAGAGAGGGCGGACTAACGAACACCGGGGAGCTGTTTTTT.

This clonotype was picked up a small number of times. This chain uses TRBV7-9 with TRBJ2-2, with D possibly TRBD2 on 6 matching bases. This CDR3 is 17 amino acids long. Germline V lookup: CDR1 SEHNR, CDR2 FQNEAQ (reference sequence). V lost 5 bases, J lost 2 bases, and 18 bases lay in between. This CDR3 reads CASSLGFLAKNTGELFF. The CDR3 DNA sequence: TGTGCCAGCAGCCTAGGGTTTCTAGCGAAAAACACCGGGGAGCTGTTTTTT.

This rearrangement joins TRBV7-2 to TRBJ2-2; either TRBD1 or TRBD2 may fit D (5 bases each). V was clipped by 4 bases and J by 6 bases, with 12 bases between them. Germline CDR1 is SGHTA and CDR2 is FQGNSA. The CDR3 has 14 residues. The CDR3 coding sequence is TGTGCCAGCAGCTCCGGGACCTACTCCGGGGAGCTGTTTTTT. Amino acid sequence: CASSSGTYSGELFF. Variable domain in full (rest from reference TRBV7-2 and TRBJ2-2): GAGVSQSPSNKVTEKGKDVELRCDPISGHTALYWYRQSLGQGLEFLIYFQGNSAPDKSGLPSDRFSAERTGGSVSTLTIQRTQQEDSAVYLCASSSGTYSGELFFGEGSRLTVL.